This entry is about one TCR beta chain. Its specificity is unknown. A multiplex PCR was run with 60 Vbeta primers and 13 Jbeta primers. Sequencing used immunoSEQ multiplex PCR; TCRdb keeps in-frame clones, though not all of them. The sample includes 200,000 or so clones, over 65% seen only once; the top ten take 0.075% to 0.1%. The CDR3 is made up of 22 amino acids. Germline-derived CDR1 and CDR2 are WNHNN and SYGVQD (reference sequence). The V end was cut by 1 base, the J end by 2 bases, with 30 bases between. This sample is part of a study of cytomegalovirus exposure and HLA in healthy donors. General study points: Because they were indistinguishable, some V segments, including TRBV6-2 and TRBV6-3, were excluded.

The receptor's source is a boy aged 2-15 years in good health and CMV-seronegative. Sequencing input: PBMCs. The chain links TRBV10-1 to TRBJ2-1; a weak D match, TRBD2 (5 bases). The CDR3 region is CASSEWNSLAESPPPPYNEQFF. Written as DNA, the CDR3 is TGCGCCAGCAGTGAGTGGAATAGCCTAGCTGAATCTCCCCCCCCTCCCTACAATGAGCAGTTCTTC.